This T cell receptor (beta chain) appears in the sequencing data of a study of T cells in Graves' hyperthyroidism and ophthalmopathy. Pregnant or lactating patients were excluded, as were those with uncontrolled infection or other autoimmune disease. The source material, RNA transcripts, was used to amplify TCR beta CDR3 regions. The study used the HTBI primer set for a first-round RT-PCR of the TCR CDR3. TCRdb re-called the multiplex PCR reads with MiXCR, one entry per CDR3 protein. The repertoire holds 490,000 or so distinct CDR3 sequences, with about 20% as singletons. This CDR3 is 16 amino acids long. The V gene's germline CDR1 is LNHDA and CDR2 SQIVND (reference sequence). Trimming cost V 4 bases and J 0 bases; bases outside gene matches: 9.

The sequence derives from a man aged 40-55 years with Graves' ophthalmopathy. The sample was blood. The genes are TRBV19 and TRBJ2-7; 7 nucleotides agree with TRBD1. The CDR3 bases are TGTGCCAGTAGTACCCGTCAGGGGGACAACTCCTACGAGCAGTACTTC. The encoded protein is CASSTRQGDNSYEQYF.